Listed below are T cell receptor beta chains from one sample, sequenced in a study of T cell responses to AZD1222 COVID-19 vaccine. Only in-frame clones appear in the TCRdb table, and some are missing; sequencing was by immunoSEQ multiplex PCR. The table lists 170,000 or so clones, roughly 90% of them singletons. Sequencing used peripheral blood, obtained on day 0 of AZD1222 vaccination. These receptors all come from an adult in good health. CDR3s include the opening cysteine and the closing phenylalanine or tryptophan. The order of the fields is V gene, D gene, J gene, clone size, CDR3 DNA, CDR3 protein. The D gene is left open where the match is weak. A clone size is listed for some rows: how often the clone was seen (once, few, many), or a class if it is expanded.

v_call: TRBV20-1; d_call: -; j_call: TRBJ1-6; clone_size: -; cdr3_nt: TGCAGTGCTTCGGACGGTCTCACCCTCCACTTT; cdr3_aa: CSASDGLTLHF
v_call: TRBV11-1; d_call: -; j_call: TRBJ1-1; clone_size: -; cdr3_nt: TGTGCCAGCAGCCCCCACGGGGGACCGAACACTGAAGCTTTCTTT; cdr3_aa: CASSPHGGPNTEAFF
v_call: TRBV7-2; d_call: -; j_call: TRBJ2-7; clone_size: few; cdr3_nt: TGTGCCAGCAGCTTAGGAGGGGAGTACGAGCAGTACTTC; cdr3_aa: CASSLGGEYEQYF
v_call: TRBV5-1; d_call: TRBD2; j_call: TRBJ2-3; clone_size: -; cdr3_nt: TGCGCCAGCCGCTCCGGGACTAGCGGCGCCACAGATACGCAGTATTTT; cdr3_aa: CASRSGTSGATDTQYF
v_call: TRBV25-1; d_call: -; j_call: TRBJ1-1; clone_size: -; cdr3_nt: TGTGCCAGCAGTGAATGGGGGGTAGGAAGGACTGAAGCTTTCTTT; cdr3_aa: CASSEWGVGRTEAFF
v_call: TRBV7-6; d_call: TRBD1; j_call: TRBJ2-7; clone_size: -; cdr3_nt: TGTGCCAGCAGCTTGTCGACAGGGGGCTTCGAGCAGTACTTC; cdr3_aa: CASSLSTGGFEQYF
v_call: TRBV4-1; d_call: TRBD1; j_call: TRBJ2-7; clone_size: -; cdr3_nt: TGCGCCAGCAGCGCCCCAGGTAGGGACAGAGCCTACGAGCAGTACTTC; cdr3_aa: CASSAPGRDRAYEQYF
v_call: TRBV10-3; d_call: -; j_call: TRBJ1-1; clone_size: -; cdr3_nt: TGTGCCATCAGTACAGGGATGAACACTGAAGCTTTCTTT; cdr3_aa: CAISTGMNTEAFF
v_call: TRBV29-1; d_call: -; j_call: TRBJ2-7; clone_size: -; cdr3_nt: TGCAGCGTTGTTGGTAGTACCTACGAGCAGTACTTC; cdr3_aa: CSVVGSTYEQYF
v_call: TRBV7-2; d_call: -; j_call: TRBJ2-7; clone_size: -; cdr3_nt: TGTGCCAGCAGCTTAAGTTTAGGGCCCTACGAGCAGTACTTC; cdr3_aa: CASSLSLGPYEQYF
v_call: TRBV25-1; d_call: TRBD1; j_call: TRBJ2-7; clone_size: -; cdr3_nt: TGTGCCAGCAGTAGGGTGACAGGGGGTTACGAGCAGTACTTC; cdr3_aa: CASSRVTGGYEQYF
v_call: TRBV3-1/TRBV3-2; d_call: -; j_call: TRBJ1-1; clone_size: once; cdr3_nt: TGTGCCAGCAGCCAATTTCTTGGGGGGATAGGCACTGAAGCTTTCTTT; cdr3_aa: CASSQFLGGIGTEAFF
v_call: TRBV30; d_call: -; j_call: TRBJ1-1; clone_size: -; cdr3_nt: TGTGCCTGGAGTGAAATGGAACACACTGAAGCTTTCTTT; cdr3_aa: CAWSEMEHTEAFF
v_call: TRBV12-3/TRBV12-4; d_call: TRBD2; j_call: TRBJ2-1; clone_size: -; cdr3_nt: TGTGCCAGCAGACTAGCGGGAGATTTTGAGCAGTTCTTC; cdr3_aa: CASRLAGDFEQFF
v_call: TRBV29-1; d_call: TRBD1; j_call: TRBJ2-1; clone_size: -; cdr3_nt: TGCAGCGTCGGTAACAGGGGCCCTTACAATGAGCAGTTCTTC; cdr3_aa: CSVGNRGPYNEQFF
v_call: TRBV2; d_call: TRBD2; j_call: TRBJ2-3; clone_size: -; cdr3_nt: TGTGCCAGCAGAAGAGGGGGGACTAGCCGGAGCACAGATACGCAGTATTTT; cdr3_aa: CASRRGGTSRSTDTQYF
v_call: TRBV11-2; d_call: TRBD2; j_call: TRBJ2-4; clone_size: -; cdr3_nt: TGTGCCAGCAGCTTATCTAGCGGCTTAGCCAAAAACATTCAGTACTTC; cdr3_aa: CASSLSSGLAKNIQYF
v_call: TRBV6-6; d_call: TRBD1; j_call: TRBJ1-5; clone_size: -; cdr3_nt: TGTGCCAGCAGTTACGAGGCAGGGGGGCAGCCCCAGCATTTT; cdr3_aa: CASSYEAGGQPQHF
v_call: TRBV29-1; d_call: -; j_call: TRBJ1-1; clone_size: -; cdr3_nt: TGCAGCTCCCAGATAGGGGTCACTGAAGCTTTCTTT; cdr3_aa: CSSQIGVTEAFF
v_call: TRBV28; d_call: -; j_call: TRBJ1-1; clone_size: -; cdr3_nt: TGTGCCAGCACCTCGAACACTGAAGCTTTCTTT; cdr3_aa: CASTSNTEAFF
v_call: TRBV28; d_call: TRBD1; j_call: TRBJ1-5; clone_size: -; cdr3_nt: TGTGCCAGCAGTCTGCAGGGGGCTCAGCCCCAGCATTTT; cdr3_aa: CASSLQGAQPQHF
v_call: TRBV30; d_call: -; j_call: TRBJ2-2; clone_size: -; cdr3_nt: TGTGCCTGGAGTCCCCCAGGGTTAGCCCGCACCGGGGAGCTGTTTTTT; cdr3_aa: CAWSPPGLARTGELFF
v_call: TRBV2; d_call: -; j_call: TRBJ2-7; clone_size: few; cdr3_nt: TGTGCCAGCAGTGAAGTGGGGGGAAAGGCGCGCGAGCAGTACTTC; cdr3_aa: CASSEVGGKAREQYF
v_call: TRBV6-5; d_call: -; j_call: TRBJ2-7; clone_size: -; cdr3_nt: TGTGCCAGCAGTTCAGGGTTCGAGCAGTACTTC; cdr3_aa: CASSSGFEQYF
v_call: TRBV27; d_call: -; j_call: TRBJ1-2; clone_size: few; cdr3_nt: TGTGCCAGCAGTTCACTTGGACAGAGGGGCGGCTACACCTTC; cdr3_aa: CASSSLGQRGGYTF
v_call: TRBV28; d_call: -; j_call: TRBJ2-7; clone_size: -; cdr3_nt: TGTGCCAGCAGTACGGGTTCGGGCTACGAGCAGTACTTC; cdr3_aa: CASSTGSGYEQYF
v_call: TRBV20-1; d_call: -; j_call: TRBJ2-7; clone_size: -; cdr3_nt: TGCAGTGCCATAGCCGTTATACCGTACTTC; cdr3_aa: CSAIAVIPYF
v_call: TRBV6-4; d_call: TRBD2; j_call: TRBJ2-7; clone_size: -; cdr3_nt: TGTGCCAGCAGTCCCACTAGCGGGAGCTCCTACGAGCAGTACTTC; cdr3_aa: CASSPTSGSSYEQYF
v_call: TRBV5-6; d_call: -; j_call: TRBJ2-2; clone_size: -; cdr3_nt: TGTGCCAGCAGCTCCGTGGGACGCGGCGGAGGGGGGGAGCTGTTTTTT; cdr3_aa: CASSSVGRGGGGELFF
v_call: TRBV6-5; d_call: TRBD1; j_call: TRBJ1-6; clone_size: -; cdr3_nt: TGTGCCAGCAGGGGACAGCTTAATTCACCCCTCCACTTT; cdr3_aa: CASRGQLNSPLHF
v_call: TRBV5-1; d_call: TRBD1; j_call: TRBJ2-5; clone_size: few; cdr3_nt: TGCGCCAGCAGCCACGGACAGGCCCTGGGAGAGACCCAGTACTTC; cdr3_aa: CASSHGQALGETQYF
v_call: TRBV10-3; d_call: -; j_call: TRBJ2-1; clone_size: -; cdr3_nt: TGTGCCATCAGTGACGACCTGACGGGGAATGAGCAGTTCTTC; cdr3_aa: CAISDDLTGNEQFF
v_call: TRBV5-1; d_call: TRBD1; j_call: TRBJ2-7; clone_size: -; cdr3_nt: TGCGCCAGCAGCTTTGGACCGGGACAGGGGGCGAGCGAGCAGTACTTC; cdr3_aa: CASSFGPGQGASEQYF
v_call: TRBV28; d_call: -; j_call: TRBJ1-5; clone_size: once; cdr3_nt: TGTGCCAGCAGCCGGGGCGTCAAGCAGCCCCAGCATTTT; cdr3_aa: CASSRGVKQPQHF
v_call: TRBV7-9; d_call: -; j_call: TRBJ2-3; clone_size: -; cdr3_nt: TGTGCCAGCAGCCTCACAGCGGTTACAGATACGCAGTATTTT; cdr3_aa: CASSLTAVTDTQYF
v_call: TRBV11-2; d_call: TRBD2; j_call: TRBJ2-1; clone_size: -; cdr3_nt: TGTGCCAGCAGCTCCGGACTAGCGGACTACAATGAGCAGTTCTTC; cdr3_aa: CASSSGLADYNEQFF
v_call: TRBV7-2; d_call: -; j_call: TRBJ1-2; clone_size: -; cdr3_nt: TGTGCCAGCAGCTTAGGAGGATCTAACTATGGCTACACCTTC; cdr3_aa: CASSLGGSNYGYTF
v_call: TRBV29-1; d_call: TRBD2; j_call: TRBJ2-7; clone_size: -; cdr3_nt: TGCAGCGGTTGGACTAGCGGTTACGAGCAGTACTTC; cdr3_aa: CSGWTSGYEQYF
v_call: TRBV27; d_call: TRBD1; j_call: TRBJ1-2; clone_size: -; cdr3_nt: TGTGCCAGCAGTCCCATCGCGGGGGGACAGGGGTATCTGTATGGCTACACCTTC; cdr3_aa: CASSPIAGGQGYLYGYTF
v_call: TRBV6-5; d_call: -; j_call: TRBJ1-1; clone_size: -; cdr3_nt: TGTGCCAGCAGTTACTCGGGCCAGGGAAGAAACACTGAAGCTTTCTTT; cdr3_aa: CASSYSGQGRNTEAFF
v_call: TRBV7-9; d_call: TRBD1; j_call: TRBJ1-4; clone_size: few; cdr3_nt: TGTGCCAGCAGCTCCGAGGGACAGGGTGCAACTAATGAAAAACTGTTTTTT; cdr3_aa: CASSSEGQGATNEKLFF
v_call: TRBV7-6; d_call: -; j_call: TRBJ2-1; clone_size: -; cdr3_nt: TGTGCCAGCAGCTTTGAGCTGGGGTCCTACAATGAGCAGTTCTTC; cdr3_aa: CASSFELGSYNEQFF
v_call: TRBV6-6; d_call: TRBD1; j_call: TRBJ1-2; clone_size: -; cdr3_nt: TGTGCCAGCAGCTCGACAGGGTATGGCTACACCTTC; cdr3_aa: CASSSTGYGYTF
v_call: TRBV6-5; d_call: -; j_call: TRBJ2-7; clone_size: few; cdr3_nt: TGTGCCAGCAGTTACGCCGCGGGTTCCGAGCAGTACTTC; cdr3_aa: CASSYAAGSEQYF
v_call: TRBV15; d_call: TRBD2; j_call: TRBJ2-5; clone_size: -; cdr3_nt: TGTGCCACTCGGGAGGAACTTAGAGACCAAGAGACCCAGTACTTC; cdr3_aa: CATREELRDQETQYF
v_call: TRBV25-1; d_call: TRBD2; j_call: TRBJ2-1; clone_size: -; cdr3_nt: TGTGCCAGCGGAGGGACTAGCATTTGGCATGAGCAGTTCTTC; cdr3_aa: CASGGTSIWHEQFF
v_call: TRBV5-1; d_call: -; j_call: TRBJ1-1; clone_size: -; cdr3_nt: TGCGCCAGCAGCTTGGAAACTGACAGAATAGGGAACACTGAAGCTTTCTTT; cdr3_aa: CASSLETDRIGNTEAFF